This T cell receptor beta chain was identified in a study of T-cell reconstitution after alpha-beta-depleted transplantation in children. The count of this clonotype is one. This could be a read error, since a much larger clone is one nucleotide away. Researchers prepared the TCRbeta library using unique molecular identifiers, the study reports. In TCRdb, the PCR reads were re-called with MiXCR into one record per CDR3 protein. The sample includes 190,000 or so distinct CDR3 sequences, about 6.3% of them seen just once. The specimen was PBMCs from the stem cell graft donor, collected from the stem cell graft. This clonotype was sampled from a human donor who donated a stem cell graft to a child with Wiskott-Aldrich syndrome.

CDR3 sequence (DNA): TGTGCCAGCTCACCGGGGGGATTTGATAAGCAGTATTTT. This encodes CASSPGGFDKQYF. The gene calls are TRBV18 and TRBJ2-3; TRBD2 might be the D (6 bases). This CDR3 contains 13 residues. Germline assignment: CDR1 KGHSH and CDR2 LQKENI.